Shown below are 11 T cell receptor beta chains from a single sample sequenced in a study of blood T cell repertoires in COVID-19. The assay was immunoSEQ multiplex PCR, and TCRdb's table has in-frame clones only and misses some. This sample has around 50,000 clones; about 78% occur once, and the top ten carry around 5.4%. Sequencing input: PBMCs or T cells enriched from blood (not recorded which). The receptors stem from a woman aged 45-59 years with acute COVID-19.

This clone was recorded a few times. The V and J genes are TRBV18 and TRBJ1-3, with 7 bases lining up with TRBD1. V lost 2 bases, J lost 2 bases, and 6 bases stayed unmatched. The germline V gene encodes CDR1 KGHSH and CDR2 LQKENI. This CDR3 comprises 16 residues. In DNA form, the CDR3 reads TGTGCCAGCTCACCAACAGGGGATGGGCCTGGAAACACCATATATTTT. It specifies CASSPTGDGPGNTIYF.

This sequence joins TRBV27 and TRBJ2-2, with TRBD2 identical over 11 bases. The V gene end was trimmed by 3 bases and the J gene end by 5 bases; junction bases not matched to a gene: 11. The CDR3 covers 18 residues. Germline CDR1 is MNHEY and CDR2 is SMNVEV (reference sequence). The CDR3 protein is CASSLLTSGALGTGELFF. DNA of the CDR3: TGTGCCAGCAGTTTGTTGACTAGCGGGGCCCTAGGGACCGGGGAGCTGTTTTTT.

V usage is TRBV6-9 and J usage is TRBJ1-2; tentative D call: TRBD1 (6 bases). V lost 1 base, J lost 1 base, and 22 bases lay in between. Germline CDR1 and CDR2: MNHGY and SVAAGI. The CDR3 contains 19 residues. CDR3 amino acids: CASSYLVHALDRINYGYTF. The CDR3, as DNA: TGTGCCAGCAGTTATTTGGTCCACGCCTTAGACAGGATTAACTATGGCTACACCTTC.

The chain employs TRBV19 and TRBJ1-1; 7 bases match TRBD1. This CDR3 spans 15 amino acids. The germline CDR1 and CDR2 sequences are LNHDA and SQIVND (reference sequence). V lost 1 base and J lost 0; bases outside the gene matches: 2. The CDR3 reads CASSIGQGVNTEAFF. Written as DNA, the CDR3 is TGTGCCAGTAGTATAGGTCAGGGGGTGAACACTGAAGCTTTCTTT.

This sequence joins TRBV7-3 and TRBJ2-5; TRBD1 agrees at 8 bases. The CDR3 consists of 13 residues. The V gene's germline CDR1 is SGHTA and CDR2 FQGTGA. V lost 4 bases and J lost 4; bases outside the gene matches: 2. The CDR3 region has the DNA TGTGCCAGCAGCTCTGACAGGGGAGAGACCCAGTACTTC. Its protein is CASSSDRGETQYF.

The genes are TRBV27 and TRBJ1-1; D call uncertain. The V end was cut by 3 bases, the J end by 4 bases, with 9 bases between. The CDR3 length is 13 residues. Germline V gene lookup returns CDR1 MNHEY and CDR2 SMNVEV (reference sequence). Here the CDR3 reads CASSFREGTEAFF. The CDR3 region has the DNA TGTGCCAGCAGTTTTCGGGAGGGCACTGAAGCTTTCTTT.

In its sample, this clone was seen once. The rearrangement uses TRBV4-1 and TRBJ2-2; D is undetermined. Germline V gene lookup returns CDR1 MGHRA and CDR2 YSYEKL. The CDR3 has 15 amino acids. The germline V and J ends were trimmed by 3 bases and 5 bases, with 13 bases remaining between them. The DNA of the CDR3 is TGCGCCAGCAGCCAGCTTCCAGTTACGACCGGGGAGCTGTTTTTT. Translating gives CASSQLPVTTGELFF.

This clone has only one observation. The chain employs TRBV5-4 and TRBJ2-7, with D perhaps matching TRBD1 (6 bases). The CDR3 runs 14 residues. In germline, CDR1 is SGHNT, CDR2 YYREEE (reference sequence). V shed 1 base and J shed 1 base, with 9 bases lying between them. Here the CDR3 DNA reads TGTGCCAGCAGCTTGACAGGGAATTCCTACGAGCAGTACTTC. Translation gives CASSLTGNSYEQYF.

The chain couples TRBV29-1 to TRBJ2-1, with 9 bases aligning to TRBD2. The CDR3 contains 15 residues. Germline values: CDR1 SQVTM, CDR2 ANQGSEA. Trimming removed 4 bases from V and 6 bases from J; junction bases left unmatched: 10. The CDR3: CSVVRRGGGGNEQFF. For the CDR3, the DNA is TGCAGCGTTGTCAGGCGGGGGGGCGGAGGCAATGAGCAGTTCTTC.

In DNA form, the CDR3 reads TGTGCCATCAATTTACAGGGGCTGGGCACTGAAGCTTTCTTT. Amino acid sequence: CAINLQGLGTEAFF. The chain uses TRBV10-3 and TRBJ1-1, with 7 positions matching TRBD1. The CDR3 length is 14 residues. V shed 7 bases, J shed 4 bases, and the junction held 9 bases outside the gene matches. The germline gives CDR1 ENHRY, CDR2 SYGVKD.

CDR3 sequence: CASNHPSGGLSTEAFF. The CDR3 bases are TGTGCCAGCAACCACCCCTCAGGGGGGTTGTCGACTGAAGCTTTCTTT. The V call is TRBV5-8, the J call TRBJ1-1; TRBD1 matches 7 bases. Trimming removed 6 bases from V and 5 bases from J; junction bases left unmatched: 16. CDR3 length: 16 residues. Germline V gives CDR1 SGHTS, CDR2 YDEGEE.